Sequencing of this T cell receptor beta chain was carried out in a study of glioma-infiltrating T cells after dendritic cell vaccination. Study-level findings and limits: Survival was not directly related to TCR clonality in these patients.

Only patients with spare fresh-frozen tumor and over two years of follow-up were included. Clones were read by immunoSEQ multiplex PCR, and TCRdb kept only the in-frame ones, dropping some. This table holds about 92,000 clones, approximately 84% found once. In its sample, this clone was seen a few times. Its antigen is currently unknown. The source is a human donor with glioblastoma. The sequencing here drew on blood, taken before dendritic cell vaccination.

In DNA, the CDR3 is TGTGCCAGCAGCCTGGACAGGGTCATCATCTACGAGCAGTACTTC. This translates into CASSLDRVIIYEQYF. V is TRBV7-9 and J is TRBJ2-7; 8 bases are shared with TRBD1. This CDR3 spans 15 amino acids. Losses at the gene ends were 5 bases for V and 3 bases for J; bases not matched to a gene: 9. Germline assignment: CDR1 SEHNR and CDR2 FQNEAQ (reference sequence).